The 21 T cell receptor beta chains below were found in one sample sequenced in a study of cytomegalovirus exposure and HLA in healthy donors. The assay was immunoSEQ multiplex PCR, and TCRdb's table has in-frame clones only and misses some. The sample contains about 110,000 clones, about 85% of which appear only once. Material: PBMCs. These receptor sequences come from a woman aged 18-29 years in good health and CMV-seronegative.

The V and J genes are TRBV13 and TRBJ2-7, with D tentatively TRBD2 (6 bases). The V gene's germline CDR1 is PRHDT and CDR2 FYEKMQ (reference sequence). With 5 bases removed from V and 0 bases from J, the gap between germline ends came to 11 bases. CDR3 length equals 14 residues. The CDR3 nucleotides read TGTGCCAGCAGCCGGGGGTTGAGCTCCTACGAGCAGTACTTC. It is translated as CASSRGLSSYEQYF.

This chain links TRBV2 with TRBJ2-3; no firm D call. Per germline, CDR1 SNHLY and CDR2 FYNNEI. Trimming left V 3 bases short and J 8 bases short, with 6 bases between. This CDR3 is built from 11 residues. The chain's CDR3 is CASSDFSTQYF. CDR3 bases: TGTGCCAGCAGTGACTTCTCTACGCAGTATTTT.

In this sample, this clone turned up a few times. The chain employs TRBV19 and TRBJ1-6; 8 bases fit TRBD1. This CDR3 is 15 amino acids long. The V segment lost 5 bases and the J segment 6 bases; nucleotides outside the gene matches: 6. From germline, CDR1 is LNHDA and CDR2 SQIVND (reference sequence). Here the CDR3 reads CASSAGQDINSPLHF. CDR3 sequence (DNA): TGTGCCAGTAGTGCGGGACAGGACATTAATTCACCCCTCCACTTT.

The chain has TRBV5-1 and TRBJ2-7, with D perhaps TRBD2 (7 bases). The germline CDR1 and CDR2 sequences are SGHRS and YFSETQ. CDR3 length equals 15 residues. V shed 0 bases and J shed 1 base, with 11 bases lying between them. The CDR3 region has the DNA TGCGCCAGCAGCTTGGCGGGGGGCAAGTCCTACGAGCAGTACTTC. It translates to CASSLAGGKSYEQYF.

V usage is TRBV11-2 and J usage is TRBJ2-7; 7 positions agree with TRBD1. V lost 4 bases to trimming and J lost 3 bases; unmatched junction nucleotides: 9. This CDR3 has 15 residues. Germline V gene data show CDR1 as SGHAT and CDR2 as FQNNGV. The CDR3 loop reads CASSSHLGQIYEQYF. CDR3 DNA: TGTGCCAGCAGCTCCCACCTGGGACAGATCTACGAGCAGTACTTC.

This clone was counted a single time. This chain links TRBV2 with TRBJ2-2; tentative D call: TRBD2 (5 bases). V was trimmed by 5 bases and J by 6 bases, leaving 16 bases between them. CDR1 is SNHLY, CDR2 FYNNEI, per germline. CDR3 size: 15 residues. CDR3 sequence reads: CASSWQTTGSGELFF. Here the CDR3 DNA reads TGTGCCAGCAGTTGGCAGACCACGGGGTCCGGGGAGCTGTTTTTT.

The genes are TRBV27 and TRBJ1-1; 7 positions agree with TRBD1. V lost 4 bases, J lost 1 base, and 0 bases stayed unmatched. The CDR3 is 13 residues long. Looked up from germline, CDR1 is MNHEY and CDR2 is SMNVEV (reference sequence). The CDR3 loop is CASSYRGNTEAFF. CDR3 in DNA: TGTGCCAGCAGTTACAGGGGGAACACTGAAGCTTTCTTT.

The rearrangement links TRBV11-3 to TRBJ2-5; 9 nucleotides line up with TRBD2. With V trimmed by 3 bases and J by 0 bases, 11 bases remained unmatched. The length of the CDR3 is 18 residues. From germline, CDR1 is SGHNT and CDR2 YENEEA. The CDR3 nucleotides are TGTGCCAGCAGCTTCGCCGGAGCGAGCGGGGGGCACCAAGAGACCCAGTACTTC. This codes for CASSFAGASGGHQETQYF.

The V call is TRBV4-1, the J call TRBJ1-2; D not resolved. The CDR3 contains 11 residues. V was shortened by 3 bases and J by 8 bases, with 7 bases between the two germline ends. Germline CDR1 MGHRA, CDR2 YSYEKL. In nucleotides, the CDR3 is TGCGCCAGCAGCCACCTCGCGGGCTACACCTTC. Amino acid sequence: CASSHLAGYTF.

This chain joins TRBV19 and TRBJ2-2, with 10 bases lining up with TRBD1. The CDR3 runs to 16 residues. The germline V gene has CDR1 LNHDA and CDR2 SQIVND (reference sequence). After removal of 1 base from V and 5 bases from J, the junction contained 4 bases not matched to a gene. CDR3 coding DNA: TGTGCCAGTAGTATAGTCGGGACAGGGGATACCGGGGAGCTGTTTTTT. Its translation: CASSIVGTGDTGELFF.

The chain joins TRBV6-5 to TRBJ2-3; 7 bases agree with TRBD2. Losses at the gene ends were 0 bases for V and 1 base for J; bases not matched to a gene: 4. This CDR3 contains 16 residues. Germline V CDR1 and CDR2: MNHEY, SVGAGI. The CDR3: CASSYSMGGGTDTQYF. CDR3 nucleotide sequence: TGTGCCAGCAGTTACTCGATGGGAGGGGGCACAGATACGCAGTATTTT.

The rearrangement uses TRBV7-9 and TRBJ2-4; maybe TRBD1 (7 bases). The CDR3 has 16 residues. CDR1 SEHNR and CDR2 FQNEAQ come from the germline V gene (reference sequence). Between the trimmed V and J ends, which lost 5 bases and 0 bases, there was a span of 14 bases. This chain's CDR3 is CASSPRGDQAKNIQYF. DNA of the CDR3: TGTGCCAGCAGCCCCAGGGGGGACCAAGCCAAAAACATTCAGTACTTC. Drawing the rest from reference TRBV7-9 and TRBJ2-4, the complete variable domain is DTGVSQNPRHKITKRGQNVTFRCDPISEHNRLYWYRQTLGQGPEFLTYFQNEAQLEKSRLLSDRFSAERPKGSFSTLEIQRTEQGDSAMYLCASSPRGDQAKNIQYFGAGTRLSVL.

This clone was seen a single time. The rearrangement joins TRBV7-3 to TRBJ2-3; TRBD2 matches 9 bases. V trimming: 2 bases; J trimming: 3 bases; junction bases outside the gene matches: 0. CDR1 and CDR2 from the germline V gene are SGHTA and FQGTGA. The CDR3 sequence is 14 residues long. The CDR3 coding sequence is TGTGCCAGCAGCTTACTAGCGGGGACAGATACGCAGTATTTT. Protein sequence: CASSLLAGTDTQYF.

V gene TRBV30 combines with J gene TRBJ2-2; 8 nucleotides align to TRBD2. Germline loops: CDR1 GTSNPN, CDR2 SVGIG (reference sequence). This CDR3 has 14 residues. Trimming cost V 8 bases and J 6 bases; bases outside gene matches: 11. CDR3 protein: CASTAGGPPGELFF. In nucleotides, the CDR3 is TGTGCCAGTACCGCGGGGGGACCACCCGGGGAGCTGTTTTTT.

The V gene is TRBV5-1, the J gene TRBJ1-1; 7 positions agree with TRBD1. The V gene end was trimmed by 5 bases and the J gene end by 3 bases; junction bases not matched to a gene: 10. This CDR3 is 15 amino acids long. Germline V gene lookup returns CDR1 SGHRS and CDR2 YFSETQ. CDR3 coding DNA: TGCGCCAGCAGATTGAACCCACAGGGGTACACTGAAGCTTTCTTT. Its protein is CASRLNPQGYTEAFF.

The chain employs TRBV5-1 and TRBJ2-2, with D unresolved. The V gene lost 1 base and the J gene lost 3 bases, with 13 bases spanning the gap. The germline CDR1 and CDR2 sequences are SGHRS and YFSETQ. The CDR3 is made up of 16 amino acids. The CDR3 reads CASSLNFPEYTGELFF. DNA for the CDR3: TGCGCCAGCAGCTTGAACTTTCCCGAATACACCGGGGAGCTGTTTTTT. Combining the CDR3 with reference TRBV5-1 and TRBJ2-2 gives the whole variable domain KAGVTQTPRYLIKTRGQQVTLSCSPISGHRSVSWYQQTPGQGLQFLFEYFSETQRNKGNFPGRFSGRQFSNSRSEMNVSTLELGDSALYLCASSLNFPEYTGELFFGEGSRLTVL.

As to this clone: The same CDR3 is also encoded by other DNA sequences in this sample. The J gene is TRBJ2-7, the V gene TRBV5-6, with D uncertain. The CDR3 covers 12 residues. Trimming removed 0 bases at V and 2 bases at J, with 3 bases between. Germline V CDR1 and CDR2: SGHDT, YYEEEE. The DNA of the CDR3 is TGTGCCAGCAGCTTGGCCGCCTACGAGCAGTACTTC. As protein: CASSLAAYEQYF.

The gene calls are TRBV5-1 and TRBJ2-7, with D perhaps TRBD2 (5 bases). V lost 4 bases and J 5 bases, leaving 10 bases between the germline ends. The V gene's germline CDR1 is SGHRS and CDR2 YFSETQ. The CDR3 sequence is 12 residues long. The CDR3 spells CASSPAGNEQYF. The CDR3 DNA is TGCGCCAGCAGCCCGGCGGGCAACGAGCAGTACTTC.

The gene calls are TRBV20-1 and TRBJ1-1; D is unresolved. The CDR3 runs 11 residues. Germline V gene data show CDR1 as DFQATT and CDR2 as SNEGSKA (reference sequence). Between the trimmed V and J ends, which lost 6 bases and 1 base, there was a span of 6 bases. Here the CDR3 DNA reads TGCAGTGCCGGTGCGAACACTGAAGCTTTCTTT. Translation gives CSAGANTEAFF.

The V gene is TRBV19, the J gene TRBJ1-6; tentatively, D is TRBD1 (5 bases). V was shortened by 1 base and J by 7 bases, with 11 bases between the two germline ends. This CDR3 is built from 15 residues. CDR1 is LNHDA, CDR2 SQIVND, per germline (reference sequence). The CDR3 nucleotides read TGTGCCAGTAGTATAGGACTCGGGGGAAATTCACCCCTCCACTTT. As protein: CASSIGLGGNSPLHF.

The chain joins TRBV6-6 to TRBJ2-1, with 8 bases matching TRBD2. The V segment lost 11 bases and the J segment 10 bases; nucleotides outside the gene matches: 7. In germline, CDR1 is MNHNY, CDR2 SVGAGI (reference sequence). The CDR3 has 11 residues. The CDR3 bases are TGTGCCGCCGGGGGGGCATGGGAGCAGTTCTTC. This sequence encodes CAAGGAWEQFF.